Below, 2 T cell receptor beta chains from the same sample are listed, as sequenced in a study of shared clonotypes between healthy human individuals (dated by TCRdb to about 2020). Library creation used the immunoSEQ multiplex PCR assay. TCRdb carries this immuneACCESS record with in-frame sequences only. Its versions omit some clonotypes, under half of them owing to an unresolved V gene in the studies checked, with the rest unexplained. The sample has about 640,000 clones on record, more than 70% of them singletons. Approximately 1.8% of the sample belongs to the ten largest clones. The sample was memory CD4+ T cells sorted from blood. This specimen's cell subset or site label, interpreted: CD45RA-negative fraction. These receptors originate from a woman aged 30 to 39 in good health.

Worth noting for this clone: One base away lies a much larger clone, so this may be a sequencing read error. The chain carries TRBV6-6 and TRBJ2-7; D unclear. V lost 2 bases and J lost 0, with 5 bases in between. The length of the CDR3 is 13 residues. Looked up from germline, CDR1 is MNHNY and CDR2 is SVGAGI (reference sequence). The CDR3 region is CASSYDNSYEQYF. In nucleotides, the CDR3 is TGTGCCAGCAGTTACGACAACTCCTACGAGCAGTACTTC.

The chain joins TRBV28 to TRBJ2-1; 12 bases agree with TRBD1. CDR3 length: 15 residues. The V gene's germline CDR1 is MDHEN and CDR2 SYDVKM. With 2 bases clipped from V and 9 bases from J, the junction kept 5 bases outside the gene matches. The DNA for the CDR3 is TGTGCCAGCAGTTTACGGGGACAGGGGGCGATTGAGCAGTTCTTC. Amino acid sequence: CASSLRGQGAIEQFF. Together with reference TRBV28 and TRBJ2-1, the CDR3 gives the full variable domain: DVKVTQSSRYLVKRTGEKVFLECVQDMDHENMFWYRQDPGLGLRLIYFSYDVKMKEKGDIPEGYSVSREKKERFSLILESASTNQTSMYLCASSLRGQGAIEQFFGPGTRLTVL.